This note documents a single TCR beta chain sequence. These data belong to a study of multiple sclerosis patients with progressive multifocal leukoencephalopathy. Assay: immunoSEQ multiplex PCR; the TCRdb copy retains only in-frame clones and omits some. In the table there are tens of thousands of clones, around 85% of which are singletons. The time point is: time of PML onset. After about 16 to 60 months on natalizumab, the natalizumab-treated patients developed PML. T3 refers to blood collected at the onset of PML. V shed 0 bases, J shed 2 bases, and the junction held 5 bases outside the gene matches. Germline assignment: CDR1 LGHNT and CDR2 FRNRAP. The CDR3 loop spans 16 amino acids.

This material consisted of PBMCs, taken from a patient treated with natalizumab. The clonotype was recovered from a woman between 25 and 40 years old with progressive multifocal leukoencephalopathy. The V call is TRBV12-5, the J call TRBJ1-1, with TRBD1 matching over 8 bases. The CDR3: CASGLVPRGRNTEAFF. DNA for the CDR3: TGTGCTAGTGGTTTGGTACCCAGGGGGCGAAACACTGAAGCTTTCTTT.